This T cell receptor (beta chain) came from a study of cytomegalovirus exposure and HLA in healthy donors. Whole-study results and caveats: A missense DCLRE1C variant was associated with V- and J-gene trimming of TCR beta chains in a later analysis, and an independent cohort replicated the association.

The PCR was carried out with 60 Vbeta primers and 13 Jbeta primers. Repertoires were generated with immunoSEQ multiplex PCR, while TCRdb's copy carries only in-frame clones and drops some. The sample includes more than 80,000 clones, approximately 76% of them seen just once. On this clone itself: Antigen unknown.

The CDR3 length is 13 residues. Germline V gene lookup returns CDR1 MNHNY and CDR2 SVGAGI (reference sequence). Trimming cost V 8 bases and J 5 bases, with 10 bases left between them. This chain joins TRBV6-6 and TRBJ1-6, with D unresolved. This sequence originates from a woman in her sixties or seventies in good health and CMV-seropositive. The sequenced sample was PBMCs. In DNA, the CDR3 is TGTGCCAGCGGGCGGGCCAATAATTCACCCCTCCACTTT. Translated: CASGRANNSPLHF.